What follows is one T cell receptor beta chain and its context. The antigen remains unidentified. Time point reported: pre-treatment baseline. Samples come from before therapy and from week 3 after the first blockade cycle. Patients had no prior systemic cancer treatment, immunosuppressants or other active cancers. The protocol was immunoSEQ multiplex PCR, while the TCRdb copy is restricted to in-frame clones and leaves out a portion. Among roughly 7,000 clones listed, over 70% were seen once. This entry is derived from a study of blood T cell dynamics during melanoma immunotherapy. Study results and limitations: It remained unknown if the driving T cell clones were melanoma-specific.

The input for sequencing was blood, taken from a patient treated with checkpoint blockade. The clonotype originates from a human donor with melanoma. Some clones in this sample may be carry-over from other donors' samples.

CDR3 residues: CASSTPSDEQFF. The CDR3 DNA is TGTGCCAGCTCAACCCCTAGCGACGAGCAGTTCTTC. The chain joins TRBV18 to TRBJ2-1, with a weak D call TRBD2 (6 bases). Germline CDR1 is KGHSH and CDR2 is LQKENI. V was pared by 5 bases and J by 10 bases, with 12 bases between. CDR3 length: 12 amino acids.